This T cell receptor (beta chain) was recorded in a study of early T cells in non-severe SARS-CoV-2 infection. Study overall: The chains were unpaired, and the sequenced material was bulk RNA from unsorted whole blood. Study outcomes and limitations: Anti-spike CD8 responses were favored in VDJdb matching, and private and CD4 specificities were missed.

Individual cDNA molecules carried attached unique molecular identifiers. TCRdb fed the 5' RACE reads into MiXCR, producing one record per CDR3 protein. This sample has about 30,000 distinct CDR3 sequences, with more than 4.5% found just once. Trimming removed 5 bases at V and 4 bases at J, with 16 bases between. In germline, CDR1 is DFQATT, CDR2 SNEGSKA (reference sequence). The CDR3 spans 14 residues. This clonotype was observed at least ten times. Antigen specificity is unknown. The chain recombines TRBV20-1 with TRBJ2-3, with D tentatively TRBD1 (5 bases). The TCR comes from an adult who was a healthcare worker with PCR-confirmed SARS-CoV-2 infection or an uninfected control (not recorded which). The sequenced material came from whole blood. CDR3 amino acids: CSAHTLGVPDTQYF. DNA for the CDR3: TGCAGTGCTCATACCCTAGGGGTCCCAGATACGCAGTATTTT.